This paragraph covers one T cell receptor (beta chain) sequence. This clone's antigen is unknown. No base quality values were provided; no much bigger clone lies one nucleotide off. From its cysteine to its phenylalanine, the CDR3 spans 16 amino acids. Here the CDR3 DNA is all that survives: 48 bases in frame from base 1. Trimming removed 1 base from V and 6 bases from J; the gene matches leave 7 bases unexplained. The CDR1 and CDR2 encoded by the germline V gene are LGHNA and YNFKEQ. Instrument on record: Illumina HiSeq 2500. Quantitative 5'-RACE with molecular barcodes was used to prepare TCR beta libraries. The published analysis was carried out like this. A new computational method, built on a probabilistic model of VDJ rearrangement, was used to identify disease-linked TCR variants. Using fastp at Q25 and MiXCR, TCRdb reprocessed the public reads and kept productive beta chains. Rows are combined by CDR3 protein, so each entry shows the most common genes and DNA. What appears here as the V and J calls and clone size reflects TCRdb's work, not the paper's. In this sample the table shows some 700,000 distinct CDR3 sequences, under 20% of which occur a single time. Approximately 18% of the sample belongs to the ten largest clones.

This entry comes from a study of CD8 T cells in ankylosing spondylitis (dated by TCRdb to the late 2010s). With regard to the full study: To find TCR variants linked to disease, the study profiled T cell receptor beta repertoires in ankylosing spondylitis patients and healthy donors. The whole study cohort included 108 healthy donors and 25 or so ankylosing spondylitis patients. Samples of peripheral blood were taken, and for ankylosing spondylitis patients, synovial fluid was collected as well. Study-wide findings and limitations: In peripheral blood, the disease-linked clones were found at relatively low frequencies and had a CD8+ phenotype. Some TCR beta motif variants had previously been reported in synovial fluid and blood of reactive arthritis patients, which suggested common disease-initiation mechanisms. Blood from ankylosing spondylitis patients appeared to be characterized by a TCR beta motif composed of about eight highly homologous amino acid variants. Significant enrichment of the disease-linked clones was reported in matched synovial fluid samples from ankylosing spondylitis patients.

The rearrangement combines TRBV4-2 with TRBJ2-1; a stretch of 9 junction bases matches TRBD1. The TCR was taken from a male donor with ankylosing spondylitis. Sequencing used blood, either unsorted or a sorted T cell fraction (not recorded which). In nucleotide form, the sequence is TGTGCCAGCAGCCAAGTAGCCGGGACAGGGTCCAATGAGCAGTTCTTC. Translated, this is CASSQVAGTGSNEQFF.